Each of the 8 T cell receptor beta chains below was sequenced from the same sample in a study of T cells after yellow fever vaccination (dated by TCRdb to between 2018 and 2021). The library came from 5' RACE. Sequenced on an Illumina HiSeq 2500. TCRdb took the public reads, trimmed them with fastp at Q25, ran MiXCR for clone calling and kept in-frame beta chains. Rows with one shared CDR3 protein collapse into an entry with the most common genes and DNA. The sample table shows 400,000 to 650,000 distinct CDR3 sequences, and 20% to 25% are seen once. The ten largest clones take up about 16% of the sample. The label giving this sample's treatment or condition can be read as: live attenuated yellow fever vaccine strain. This specimen consisted of PBMCs, obtained about 21 days after the first yellow fever vaccination. These receptors all stem from a man younger than 35 who received the YFV17D yellow fever vaccine.

This clonotype has a handful of counts. This chain links TRBV9 with TRBJ1-5; D may be TRBD1 (5 bases). This CDR3 comprises 14 residues. CDR1 and CDR2 from the germline V gene are SGDLS and YYNGEE. V shed 5 bases and J shed 2 bases, with 11 bases lying between them. CDR3 region: CASSSGSGNQPQHF. CDR3 DNA: TGTGCCAGCAGTTCAGGGTCGGGCAATCAGCCCCAGCATTTT.

The chain uses TRBV29-1 and TRBJ2-4; a weak D match, TRBD2 (6 bases). Per germline, CDR1 SQVTM and CDR2 ANQGSEA. The CDR3 sequence is 13 residues long. Trimming removed 4 bases from V and 0 bases from J, with 7 bases in between. The CDR3 bases are TGCAGCGTTGCCGGGGGAGCCAAAAACATTCAGTACTTC. Translating it yields CSVAGGAKNIQYF. Full variable domain (missing parts from reference TRBV29-1 and TRBJ2-4): SAVISQKPSRDICQRGTSLTIQCQVDSQVTMMFWYRQQPGQSLTLIATANQGSEATYESGFVIDKFPISRPNLTFSTLTVSNMSPEDSSIYLCSVAGGAKNIQYFGAGTRLSVL.

This clonotype was counted between two and nine times. The V call is TRBV5-1, the J call TRBJ2-5; 8 bases fit TRBD2. The V gene's germline CDR1 is SGHRS and CDR2 YFSETQ. Trimming took 0 bases from V and 4 from J; bases not matched to a gene: 8. This CDR3 comprises 16 residues. CDR3 bases: TGCGCCAGCAGCTTGGAAGCGGGGGAACCAGGAGAGACCCAGTACTTC. Amino acids: CASSLEAGEPGETQYF.

In its sample, this clonotype was seen a few times. The chain links TRBV5-6 to TRBJ2-3; D uncertain. CDR1 SGHDT and CDR2 YYEEEE come from the germline V gene. Trimming stripped 0 bases from V and 1 base from J, with 9 bases between. The CDR3 runs to 15 residues. DNA for the CDR3: TGTGCCAGCAGCTTGGGACCTCCACGCACAGATACGCAGTATTTT. Translation: CASSLGPPRTDTQYF.

The V call is TRBV29-1, the J call TRBJ2-7; D remains unclear. The CDR3 has 10 amino acids. The germline gives CDR1 SQVTM, CDR2 ANQGSEA. Trimming pared 3 bases from V and 3 bases from J, leaving 3 bases between. CDR3: CSVDYYEQYV. The DNA of the CDR3 is TGCAGCGTTGACTACTACGAGCAGTACGTC.

This clonotype was seen once. The rearrangement joins TRBV25-1 to TRBJ2-2; no clear D gene. The V gene's germline CDR1 is MGHDK and CDR2 SYGVNS. The CDR3 extends over 15 amino acids. V lost 7 bases and J lost 3, with 15 bases in between. The CDR3 loop reads CASMSDGQDTGELFF. As DNA, the CDR3 is TGTGCCAGCATGTCTGATGGGCAGGACACCGGGGAGCTGTTTTTT.

CDR3 amino acids: CASSYRQGAAGEQFF. The CDR3 coding sequence is TGTGCCAGCAGCTATAGACAGGGGGCAGCAGGTGAGCAGTTCTTC. This chain joins TRBV11-1 and TRBJ2-1, with 10 positions matching TRBD1. With V trimmed by 4 bases and J by 9 bases, 9 bases remained unmatched. The CDR3 has 15 residues. The V gene's germline CDR1 is SGHAT and CDR2 FQDESV (reference sequence). The complete variable domain, with remaining parts taken from reference TRBV11-1 and TRBJ2-1, reads EAEVAQSPRYKITEKSQAVAFWCDPISGHATLYWYRQILGQGPELLVQFQDESVVDDSQLPKDRFSAERLKGVDSTLKIQPAELGDSAMYLCASSYRQGAAGEQFFGPGTRLTVL.

The chain recombines TRBV6-5 with TRBJ2-5; possible D gene TRBD2, 7 bases. Germline V gene sequence: CDR1 MNHEY, CDR2 SVGAGI. V shed 2 bases and J shed 3 bases, with 13 bases lying between them. The CDR3 is made up of 15 amino acids. The CDR3 coding sequence is TGTGCCAGCAGTTACCCAGGGAGGGGGGAAGAGACCCAGTACTTC. As protein: CASSYPGRGEETQYF.